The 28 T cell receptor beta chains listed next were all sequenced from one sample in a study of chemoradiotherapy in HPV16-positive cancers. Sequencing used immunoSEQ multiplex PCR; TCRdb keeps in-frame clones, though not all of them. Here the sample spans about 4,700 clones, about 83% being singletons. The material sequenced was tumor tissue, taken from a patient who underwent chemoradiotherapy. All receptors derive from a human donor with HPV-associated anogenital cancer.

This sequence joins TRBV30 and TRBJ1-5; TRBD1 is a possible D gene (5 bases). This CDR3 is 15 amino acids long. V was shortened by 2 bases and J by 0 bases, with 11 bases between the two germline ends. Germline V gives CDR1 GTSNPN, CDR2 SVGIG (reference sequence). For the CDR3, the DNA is TGTGCCTGGAGTCGGGGGGTCGATAGCAATCAGCCCCAGCATTTT. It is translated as CAWSRGVDSNQPQHF.

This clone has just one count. The CDR3: CAISDLGETQYF. In DNA form, the CDR3 reads TGTGCCATCAGTGACCTGGGAGAGACCCAGTACTTC. The chain has TRBV10-3 and TRBJ2-5; D unresolved. The CDR3 spans 12 residues. V was pared by 3 bases and J by 4 bases, with 6 bases between. CDR1 and CDR2 from the germline V gene are ENHRY and SYGVKD.

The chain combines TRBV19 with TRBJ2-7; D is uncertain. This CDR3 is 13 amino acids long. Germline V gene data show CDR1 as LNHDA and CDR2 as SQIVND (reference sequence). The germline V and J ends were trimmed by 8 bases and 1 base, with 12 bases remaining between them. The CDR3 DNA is TGTGCCAGTTCTCCCGGCCTTTCCTACGAGCAGTACTTC. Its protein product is CASSPGLSYEQYF.

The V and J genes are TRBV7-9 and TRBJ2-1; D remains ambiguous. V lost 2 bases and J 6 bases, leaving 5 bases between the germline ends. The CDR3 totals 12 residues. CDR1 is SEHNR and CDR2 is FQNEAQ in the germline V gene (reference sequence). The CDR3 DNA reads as TGTGCCAGCAGCTTATTCTTCAATGAGCAGTTCTTC. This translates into CASSLFFNEQFF.

The CDR3 protein is CASSLDGTGFYGYTF. CDR3 DNA sequence: TGCGCCAGCAGCTTGGATGGGACAGGGTTCTATGGCTACACCTTC. The chain is built from TRBV5-1 and TRBJ1-2; 9 positions agree with TRBD1. CDR3 length equals 15 residues. In germline, CDR1 is SGHRS, CDR2 YFSETQ. V trimming: 0 bases; J trimming: 4 bases; junction bases outside the gene matches: 4. Variable domain in full (rest from reference TRBV5-1 and TRBJ1-2): KAGVTQTPRYLIKTRGQQVTLSCSPISGHRSVSWYQQTPGQGLQFLFEYFSETQRNKGNFPGRFSGRQFSNSRSEMNVSTLELGDSALYLCASSLDGTGFYGYTFGSGTRLTVV.

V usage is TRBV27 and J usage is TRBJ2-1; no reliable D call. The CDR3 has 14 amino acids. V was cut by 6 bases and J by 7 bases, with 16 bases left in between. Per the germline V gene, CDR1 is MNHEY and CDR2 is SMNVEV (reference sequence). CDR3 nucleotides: TGTGCCAGCAGGACTCCGCGCGCGGAAAATGAGCAGTTCTTC. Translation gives CASRTPRAENEQFF.

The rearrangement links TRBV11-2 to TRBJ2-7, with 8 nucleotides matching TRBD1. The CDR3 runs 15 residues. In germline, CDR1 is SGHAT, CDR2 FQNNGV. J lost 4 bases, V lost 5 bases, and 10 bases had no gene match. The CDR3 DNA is TGTGCCAGCAGCCCCCCGACAGGGGTGGCGTACGAGCAGTACTTC. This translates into CASSPPTGVAYEQYF.

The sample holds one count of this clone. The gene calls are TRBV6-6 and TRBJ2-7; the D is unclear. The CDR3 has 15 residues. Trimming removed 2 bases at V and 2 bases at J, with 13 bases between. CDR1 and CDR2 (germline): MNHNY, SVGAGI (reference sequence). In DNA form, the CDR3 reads TGTGCCAGCAGTTACGTGGGTTCCCCAGCCTACGAGCAGTACTTC. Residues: CASSYVGSPAYEQYF.

The CDR3 here is CASSLGGTGDTEAFF. DNA of the CDR3: TGCGCCAGCAGCTTGGGAGGGACAGGGGACACTGAAGCTTTCTTT. V is TRBV5-1 and J is TRBJ1-1, with 10 bases lining up with TRBD1. J gave up 3 bases and V 0 bases, and 2 bases lay outside the gene matches. This CDR3 spans 15 amino acids. The germline CDR1 and CDR2 sequences are SGHRS and YFSETQ.

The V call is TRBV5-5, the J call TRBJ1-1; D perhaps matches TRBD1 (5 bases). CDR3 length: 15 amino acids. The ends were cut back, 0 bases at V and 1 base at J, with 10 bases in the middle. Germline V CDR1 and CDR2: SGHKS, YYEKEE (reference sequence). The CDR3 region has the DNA TGTGCCAGCAGCTTGGATGGGGGGAAGAACACTGAAGCTTTCTTT. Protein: CASSLDGGKNTEAFF.

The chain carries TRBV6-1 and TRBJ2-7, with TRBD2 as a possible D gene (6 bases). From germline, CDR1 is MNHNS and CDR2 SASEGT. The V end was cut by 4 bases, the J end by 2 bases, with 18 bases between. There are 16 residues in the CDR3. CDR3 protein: CASSAHSGTSPYEQYF. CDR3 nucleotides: TGTGCCAGCAGTGCACACTCCGGGACTTCGCCCTACGAGCAGTACTTC.

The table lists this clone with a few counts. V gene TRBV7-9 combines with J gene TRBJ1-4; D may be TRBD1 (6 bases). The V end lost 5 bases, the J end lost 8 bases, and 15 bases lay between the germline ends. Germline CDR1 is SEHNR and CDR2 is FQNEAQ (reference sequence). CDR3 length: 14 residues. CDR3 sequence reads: CASSHGGAGEKLFF. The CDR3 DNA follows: TGTGCCAGCAGCCACGGGGGGGCAGGGGAAAAACTGTTTTTT. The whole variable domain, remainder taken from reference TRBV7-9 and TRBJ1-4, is DTGVSQNPRHKITKRGQNVTFRCDPISEHNRLYWYRQTLGQGPEFLTYFQNEAQLEKSRLLSDRFSAERPKGSFSTLEIQRTEQGDSAMYLCASSHGGAGEKLFFGSGTQLSVL.

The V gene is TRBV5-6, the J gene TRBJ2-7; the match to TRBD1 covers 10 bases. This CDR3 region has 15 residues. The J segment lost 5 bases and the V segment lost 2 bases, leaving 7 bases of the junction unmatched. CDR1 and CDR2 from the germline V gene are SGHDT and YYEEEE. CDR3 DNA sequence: TGTGCCAGCAGCTTCGACAGGGGGCGAACGGACGAGCAGTACTTC. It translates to CASSFDRGRTDEQYF.

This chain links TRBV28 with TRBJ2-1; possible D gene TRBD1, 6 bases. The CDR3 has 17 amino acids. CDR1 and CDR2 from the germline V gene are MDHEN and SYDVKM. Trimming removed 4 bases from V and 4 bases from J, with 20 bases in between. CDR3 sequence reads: CASSSNHRVPEYNEQFF. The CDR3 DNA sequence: TGTGCCAGCAGTTCGAACCACAGGGTTCCCGAATACAATGAGCAGTTCTTC.

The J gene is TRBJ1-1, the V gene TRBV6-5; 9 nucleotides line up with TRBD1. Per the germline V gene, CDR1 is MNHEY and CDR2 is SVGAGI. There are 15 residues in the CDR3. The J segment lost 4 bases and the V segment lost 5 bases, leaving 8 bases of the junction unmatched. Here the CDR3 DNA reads TGTGCCAGCAGTCCGCGGGACAGGGAGGGCACTGAAGCTTTCTTT. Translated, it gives CASSPRDREGTEAFF.

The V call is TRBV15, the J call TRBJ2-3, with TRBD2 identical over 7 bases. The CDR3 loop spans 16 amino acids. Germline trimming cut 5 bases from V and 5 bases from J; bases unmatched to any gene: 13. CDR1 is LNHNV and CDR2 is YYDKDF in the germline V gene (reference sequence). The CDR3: CATSYLGEGPGDTQYF. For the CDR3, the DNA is TGTGCCACCAGCTACCTAGGGGAGGGCCCGGGAGATACGCAGTATTTT.

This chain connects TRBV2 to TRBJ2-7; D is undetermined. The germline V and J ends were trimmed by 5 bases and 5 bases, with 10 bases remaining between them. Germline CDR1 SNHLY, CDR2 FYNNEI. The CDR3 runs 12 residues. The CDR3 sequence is CASSLDTHEQYF. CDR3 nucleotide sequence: TGTGCCAGCAGTTTAGACACCCACGAGCAGTACTTC.

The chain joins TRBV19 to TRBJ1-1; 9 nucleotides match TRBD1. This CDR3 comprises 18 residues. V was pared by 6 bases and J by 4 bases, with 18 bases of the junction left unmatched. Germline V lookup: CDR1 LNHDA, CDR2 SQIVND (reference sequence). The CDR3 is CASSSLLSGTGKSTEAFF. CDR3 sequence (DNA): TGTGCCAGTAGCTCTCTCCTTTCAGGGACAGGGAAAAGCACTGAAGCTTTCTTT.

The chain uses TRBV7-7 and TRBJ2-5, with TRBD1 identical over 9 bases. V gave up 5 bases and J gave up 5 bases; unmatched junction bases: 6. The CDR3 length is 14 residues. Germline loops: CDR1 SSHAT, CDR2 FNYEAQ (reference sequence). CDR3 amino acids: CASSHNRGQETQYF. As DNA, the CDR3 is TGTGCCAGCAGCCATAACAGGGGGCAGGAGACCCAGTACTTC.

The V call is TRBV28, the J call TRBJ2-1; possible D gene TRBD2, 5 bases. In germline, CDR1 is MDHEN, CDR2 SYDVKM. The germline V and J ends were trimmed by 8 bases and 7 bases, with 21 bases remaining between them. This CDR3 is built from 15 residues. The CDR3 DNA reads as TGTGCCAGCGTCCTCGGGAATGAGTTCGTGAATGAGCAGTTCTTC. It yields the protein CASVLGNEFVNEQFF.

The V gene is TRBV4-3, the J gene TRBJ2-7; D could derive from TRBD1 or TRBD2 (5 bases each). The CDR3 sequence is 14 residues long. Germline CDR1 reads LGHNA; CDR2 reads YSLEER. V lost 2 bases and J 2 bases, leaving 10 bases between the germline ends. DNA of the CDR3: TGCGCCAGCAGCCAATTTGGGGGAACCTACGAGCAGTACTTC. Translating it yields CASSQFGGTYEQYF.

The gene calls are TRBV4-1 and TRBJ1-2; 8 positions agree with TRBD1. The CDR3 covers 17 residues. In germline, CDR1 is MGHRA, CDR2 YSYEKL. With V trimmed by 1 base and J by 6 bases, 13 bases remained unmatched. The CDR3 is CASSQVRGQVREDGYTF. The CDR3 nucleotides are TGCGCCAGCAGCCAAGTAAGGGGACAGGTCCGAGAGGATGGCTACACCTTC.

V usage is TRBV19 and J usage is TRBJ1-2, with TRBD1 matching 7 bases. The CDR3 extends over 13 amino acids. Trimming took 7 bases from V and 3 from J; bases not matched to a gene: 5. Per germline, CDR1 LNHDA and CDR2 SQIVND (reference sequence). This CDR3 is CASTEDRYYGYTF. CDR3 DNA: TGTGCCAGTACCGAGGACAGGTACTATGGCTACACCTTC.

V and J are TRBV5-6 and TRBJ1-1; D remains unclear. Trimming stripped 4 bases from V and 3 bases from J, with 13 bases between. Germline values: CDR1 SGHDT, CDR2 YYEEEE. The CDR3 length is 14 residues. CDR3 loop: CASSGLDGDTEAFF. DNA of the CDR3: TGTGCCAGCAGCGGATTGGACGGGGACACTGAAGCTTTCTTT.

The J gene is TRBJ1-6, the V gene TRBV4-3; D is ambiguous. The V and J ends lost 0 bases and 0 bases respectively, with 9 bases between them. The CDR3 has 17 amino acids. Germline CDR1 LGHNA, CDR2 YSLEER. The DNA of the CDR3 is TGCGCCAGCAGCCAAGACCTGGGAAGCTCCTATAATTCACCCCTCCACTTT. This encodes CASSQDLGSSYNSPLHF.

The CDR3 reads CASSHDTGNEQFF. The CDR3 bases are TGTGCCAGCAGCCACGACACAGGGAATGAGCAGTTCTTC. This chain links TRBV5-5 with TRBJ2-1, with a possible D match to TRBD1 (6 bases). The germline CDR1 and CDR2 sequences are SGHKS and YYEKEE (reference sequence). Trimming left V 4 bases short and J 7 bases short, with 12 bases between. CDR3 size: 13 residues.

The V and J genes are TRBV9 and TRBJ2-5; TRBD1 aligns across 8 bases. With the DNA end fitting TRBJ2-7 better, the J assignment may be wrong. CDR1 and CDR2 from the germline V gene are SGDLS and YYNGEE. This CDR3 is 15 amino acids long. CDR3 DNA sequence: TGTGCCAGCAGCCCTGGACAGGGTAGGTGGTACGAGCAGTACTTC. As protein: CASSPGQGRWYEQYF.

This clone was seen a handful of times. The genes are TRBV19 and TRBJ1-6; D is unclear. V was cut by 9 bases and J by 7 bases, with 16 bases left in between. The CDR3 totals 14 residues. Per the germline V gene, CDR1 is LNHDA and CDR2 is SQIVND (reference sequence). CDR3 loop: CASAVVESNSPLHF. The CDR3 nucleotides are TGTGCCAGCGCTGTCGTAGAAAGCAATTCACCCCTCCACTTT. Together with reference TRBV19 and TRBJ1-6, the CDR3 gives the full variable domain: DGGITQSPKYLFRKEGQNVTLSCEQNLNHDAMYWYRQDPGQGLRLIYYSQIVNDFQKGDIAEGYSVSREKKESFPLTVTSAQKNPTAFYLCASAVVESNSPLHFGNGTRLTVT.